Each of the 10 T cell receptor beta chains below was sequenced from the same sample in a study of human T cells and chemical hapten exposure. One entry per CDR3 protein results from TCRdb running MiXCR on the RACE reads. The sample yields 350,000 to 450,000 distinct CDR3 sequences, approximately 5% seen once. Time point noted: pre-sensitization, week 0. Regarding treatment: therapeutic diphenylcyclopropenone sensitization with weekly scalp DPC. This specimen was whole blood, taken in connection with sensitization to the hapten diphenylcyclopropenone (DPC). The source of these receptors is a woman aged 50 to 60 with alopecia areata. Some clones in this sample may be carry-over from other donors' samples.

This clonotype was counted at least ten times. V is TRBV29-1 and J is TRBJ2-3; 9 bases are shared with TRBD1. The V gene's germline CDR1 is SQVTM and CDR2 ANQGSEA. The CDR3 runs to 16 residues. With 4 bases clipped from V and 0 bases from J, the junction kept 8 bases outside the gene matches. The CDR3 coding sequence is TGCAGCGTTGGGGGGCTGGACAGGGGAAGCACAGATACGCAGTATTTT. Encoded protein: CSVGGLDRGSTDTQYF.

This clonotype was recorded a few times. This chain uses TRBV12-3 or TRBV12-4 with TRBJ1-1; 10 bases map to TRBD1. V lost 9 bases, J lost 5 bases, and 6 bases stayed unmatched. The CDR3 length is 13 residues. DNA of the CDR3: TGTGCCAGTCGGACAGGGGGTGTGACTGAAGCTTTCTTT. Translated: CASRTGGVTEAFF.

In this sample, this clonotype turned up a few times. This chain joins TRBV6-2 or TRBV6-3 and TRBJ2-3; TRBD1 aligns across 7 bases. V gave up 5 bases and J gave up 2 bases; unmatched junction bases: 7. This CDR3 region has 15 residues. Germline V gene sequence: CDR1 MNHEY, CDR2 SVGEGT. CDR3 nucleotides: TGTGCCAGCAGTCCCCTGACAGGGCCCACAGATACGCAGTATTTT. Its protein product is CASSPLTGPTDTQYF.

This clonotype was observed many times. This chain uses TRBV29-1 with TRBJ1-5; D unclear. The CDR3 totals 12 residues. Trimming cost V 4 bases and J 3 bases, with 7 bases left between them. In germline, CDR1 is SQVTM, CDR2 ANQGSEA. CDR3 DNA sequence: TGCAGCGTTGGAGGTTTCAATCAGCCCCAGCATTTT. It yields the protein CSVGGFNQPQHF.

V usage is TRBV6-6 and J usage is TRBJ1-2; no firm D call. The CDR3 length is 15 residues. From germline, CDR1 is MNHNY and CDR2 SVGAGI (reference sequence). Trimming cost V 0 bases and J 4 bases, with 12 bases left between them. CDR3 region: CASSYSPTVLYGYTF. CDR3 in DNA: TGTGCCAGCAGTTACTCCCCAACAGTCCTCTATGGCTACACCTTC.

This clonotype was observed once. Here the CDR3 DNA reads TGTGCCAGCAGCTTCGGGGGGCTGGATGGCTACACCTTC. Translated: CASSFGGLDGYTF. The gene calls are TRBV7-9 and TRBJ1-2; D possibly corresponds to TRBD1 (6 bases). The CDR3 has 13 residues. V gave up 3 bases and J gave up 6 bases, with 11 bases separating them. CDR1 and CDR2 (germline): SEHNR, FQNEAQ (reference sequence).

Turning to this clonotype: A read error may account for a junction end that differs from germline. The chain uses TRBV6-5 and TRBJ2-1, with a possible D match to TRBD1 (5 bases). The CDR3 has 13 amino acids. Germline loops: CDR1 MNHEY, CDR2 SVGAGI. CDR3 sequence (DNA): TGTGCCAGCAGTAACTCAGGGTACAATGAGCAGTTCTTC. Amino acid sequence: CASSNSGYNEQFF.

There are a few counts of this clonotype. J is TRBJ2-3 and V is TRBV24-1; 7 bases match TRBD1. V was pared by 3 bases and J by 6 bases, with 11 bases of the junction left unmatched. This CDR3 spans 16 amino acids. Germline loops: CDR1 KGHDR, CDR2 SFDVKD. This chain's CDR3 is CATSDRDSQESDTQYF. CDR3 in DNA: TGTGCCACCAGTGATCGGGACAGCCAGGAGTCTGATACGCAGTATTTT.

This clonotype showed up just a few times. The chain couples TRBV9 to TRBJ1-5, with TRBD1 matching over 7 bases. The CDR3 consists of 16 residues. V shed 2 bases and J 4 bases; nucleotides not matched to a gene: 9. Germline values: CDR1 SGDLS, CDR2 YYNGEE. CDR3 sequence reads: CASSVEGTASNQPQHF. The CDR3 DNA reads TGTGCCAGCAGCGTTGAGGGGACAGCCTCTAATCAGCCCCAGCATTTT.

This clonotype was recorded at least ten times. The V and J genes are TRBV5-6 and TRBJ1-4; tentatively, D is TRBD1 (6 bases). Per germline, CDR1 SGHDT and CDR2 YYEEEE. V was pared by 1 base and J by 8 bases, with 12 bases between. This CDR3 contains 14 residues. The CDR3 sequence is CASSLLARGEKLFF. The DNA for the CDR3 is TGTGCCAGCAGCTTGCTTGCCAGGGGCGAAAAACTGTTTTTT.